The clone carrying this T cell receptor beta chain appeared once. The germline gives CDR1 MGHDK, CDR2 SYGVNS. Trimming cost V 3 bases and J 3 bases; bases outside gene matches: 10. This CDR3 has 17 residues. This sample stems from a study of cytomegalovirus exposure and HLA in healthy donors. Use of 60 Vbeta and 13 Jbeta primers characterized the PCR. Sequencing was performed with immunoSEQ multiplex PCR; in TCRdb, only in-frame clones are kept and a portion is missing. The table shows roughly 66,000 clones, with roughly two thirds occurring only once. The chain employs TRBV25-1 and TRBJ2-3; 9 nucleotides line up with TRBD2. The sequencing sample was made of PBMCs. The source of this sequence is a woman between 50 and 59 years old in good health and CMV-seronegative. The CDR3 sequence: CASSELPGSGSTDTQYF. CDR3 DNA sequence: TGTGCCAGCAGTGAGCTCCCCGGTAGCGGGAGTACAGATACGCAGTATTTT. The whole variable domain, remainder taken from reference TRBV25-1 and TRBJ2-3, is EADIYQTPRYLVIGTGKKITLECSQTMGHDKMYWYQQDPGMELHLIHYSYGVNSTEKGDLSSESTVSRIRTEHFPLTLESARPSHTSQYLCASSELPGSGSTDTQYFGPGTRLTVL.